The 27 T cell receptor beta chains below come from one sample, sequenced in a study of blood T cell repertoires in COVID-19. Data came from immunoSEQ multiplex PCR; TCRdb stores just in-frame clones and leaves some out. Among over 85,000 clones, approximately 86% were seen once, and the ten largest hold around 5.3%. Specimen: peripheral blood. The source is a woman aged 45-65 years with COVID-19, enrolled during active disease.

This chain uses TRBV21-1 with TRBJ1-2; TRBD1 is taken as the D call from the table, unchecked against the DNA. TRBV21-1 is classified as a pseudogene. This CDR3 has 17 amino acids. The CDR3 DNA sequence: TGTGCCAGCAGCAATTATTACCGGGACACCGATAACTATGGCTACACCTTC. This sequence encodes CASSNYYRDTDNYGYTF.

This clone was recorded only once. The rearrangement uses TRBV19 and TRBJ2-2; possible D gene TRBD1, 5 bases. V lost 10 bases, J lost 2 bases, and 14 bases lay in between. The CDR3 is 14 amino acids. The germline V gene has CDR1 LNHDA and CDR2 SQIVND (reference sequence). CDR3 DNA: TGTGCCACTCCTCAGGGCCTCAACACCGGGGAGCTGTTTTTT. As protein: CATPQGLNTGELFF.

The rearrangement links TRBV5-1 to TRBJ1-5; D ambiguous. The CDR3 contains 15 residues. V was trimmed by 1 base and J by 0 bases, leaving 8 bases between them. The germline CDR1 and CDR2 sequences are SGHRS and YFSETQ. The CDR3 bases are TGCGCCAGCAGCTTGACGGGATATAGCAATCAGCCCCAGCATTTT. Translation: CASSLTGYSNQPQHF. The full variable domain, with the rest looked up from reference TRBV5-1 and TRBJ1-5, is KAGVTQTPRYLIKTRGQQVTLSCSPISGHRSVSWYQQTPGQGLQFLFEYFSETQRNKGNFPGRFSGRQFSNSRSEMNVSTLELGDSALYLCASSLTGYSNQPQHFGDGTRLSIL.

The rearrangement uses TRBV2 and TRBJ1-2; 8 bases map to TRBD1. CDR1 is SNHLY, CDR2 FYNNEI, per germline. The junction had 6 bases not matched to a gene; V was cut back by 4 bases and J by 2 bases. CDR3 length: 15 amino acids. The CDR3: CASSGTGSGNYGYTF. CDR3 DNA sequence: TGTGCCAGCAGTGGGACAGGGTCCGGCAACTATGGCTACACCTTC.

This chain connects TRBV5-1 to TRBJ2-2, with TRBD1 matching 8 bases. CDR3 size: 16 residues. Trimming at V came to 0 bases and at J to 4 bases, leaving 5 bases not matched to a gene. Germline assignment: CDR1 SGHRS and CDR2 YFSETQ. The CDR3 nucleotides are TGCGCCAGCAGCTTGGGGGGACAGGTGACCACCGGGGAGCTGTTTTTT. It is translated as CASSLGGQVTTGELFF.

This chain connects TRBV2 to TRBJ2-7; D is uncertain. CDR1 is SNHLY and CDR2 is FYNNEI in the germline V gene. V was cut by 5 bases and J by 3 bases, with 8 bases left in between. The CDR3 is made up of 12 amino acids. CDR3 in amino acids: CASSLDNYEQYF. The CDR3, as DNA: TGTGCCAGCAGTCTCGACAACTACGAGCAGTACTTC.

The rearrangement uses TRBV14 and TRBJ2-3; a possible D gene is TRBD2 (5 bases). This CDR3 comprises 14 residues. Trimming removed 1 base from V and 0 bases from J, with 5 bases in between. The germline V gene has CDR1 SGHDN and CDR2 FVKESK. In DNA form, the CDR3 reads TGTGCCAGCAGCCAAGGAGGGAGCACAGATACGCAGTATTTT. Amino acid sequence: CASSQGGSTDTQYF.

The chain uses TRBV24-1 and TRBJ2-2; perhaps TRBD1 as D (6 bases). The ends were cut back, 5 bases at V and 3 bases at J, with 9 bases in the middle. Germline-derived CDR1 and CDR2 are KGHDR and SFDVKD. The CDR3 is made up of 14 amino acids. CDR3 sequence reads: CATSGAGDTGELFF. Here the CDR3 DNA reads TGTGCCACCAGTGGTGCAGGGGACACCGGGGAGCTGTTTTTT.

V usage is TRBV3-1 (or the pseudogene TRBV3-2) and J usage is TRBJ2-1, with 9 bases fitting TRBD1. With 0 bases clipped from V and 5 bases from J, the junction kept 2 bases outside the gene matches. Per the germline V gene, CDR1 is LGHDT and CDR2 is YNNKEL (reference sequence). CDR3 size: 15 residues. The CDR3, as DNA: TGTGCCAGCAGCCAAGAGGGGACAGGGAACAATGAGCAGTTCTTC. Its protein product is CASSQEGTGNNEQFF.

The chain recombines TRBV3-1 (or the pseudogene TRBV3-2) with TRBJ1-3; 10 bases match TRBD1. From germline, CDR1 is LGHDT and CDR2 YNNKEL (reference sequence). This CDR3 spans 18 amino acids. Germline trimming cut 1 base from V and 3 bases from J; bases unmatched to any gene: 9. The DNA of the CDR3 is TGTGCCAGCAGCCAAGTGTCCCGGGACAGGGGTAGTGGAAACACCATATATTTT. It specifies CASSQVSRDRGSGNTIYF.

The V and J genes are TRBV19 and TRBJ2-1; the match to TRBD2 covers 11 bases. Germline values: CDR1 LNHDA, CDR2 SQIVND (reference sequence). The CDR3 totals 16 residues. V shed 2 bases, J shed 4 bases, and the junction held 4 bases outside the gene matches. CDR3 nucleotide sequence: TGTGCCAGTAGTATACAGAGACTAGCGGGGTACAATGAGCAGTTCTTC. Protein: CASSIQRLAGYNEQFF.

This clone was detected only a few times. This chain connects TRBV6-2 or TRBV6-3 to TRBJ1-1; TRBD1 aligns across 8 bases. The CDR3 sequence is 14 residues long. J was trimmed by 3 bases and V by 2 bases; bases with no gene match: 2. Germline V gives CDR1 MNHEY, CDR2 SVGEGT. The CDR3 coding sequence is TGTGCCAGCAGTTACGAGGACAGGGACACTGAAGCTTTCTTT. Translating it yields CASSYEDRDTEAFF.

The chain combines TRBV5-1 with TRBJ2-6; the match to TRBD2 covers 14 bases. The CDR3 loop spans 21 amino acids. The junction had 13 bases not matched to a gene; V was cut back by 2 bases and J by 3 bases. Per germline, CDR1 SGHRS and CDR2 YFSETQ. CDR3 amino acids: CASSFYPMGLAGADGANVLTF. CDR3 nucleotide sequence: TGCGCCAGCAGCTTCTACCCCATGGGACTAGCGGGGGCCGATGGGGCCAACGTCCTGACTTTC. Filled out from reference TRBV5-1 and TRBJ2-6, the complete variable domain reads KAGVTQTPRYLIKTRGQQVTLSCSPISGHRSVSWYQQTPGQGLQFLFEYFSETQRNKGNFPGRFSGRQFSNSRSEMNVSTLELGDSALYLCASSFYPMGLAGADGANVLTFGAGSRLTVL.

This chain links TRBV6-6 with TRBJ1-4; D perhaps matches TRBD1 (5 bases). The CDR3 length is 15 residues. Germline values: CDR1 MNHNY, CDR2 SVGAGI (reference sequence). V was trimmed by 7 bases and J by 4 bases, leaving 16 bases between them. The CDR3 here is CASTRDSLYNEKLFF. Here the CDR3 DNA reads TGTGCCAGCACCCGAGACAGTCTATATAATGAAAAACTGTTTTTT.

This chain joins TRBV11-3 and TRBJ1-6, with 10 bases aligning to TRBD1. This CDR3 is built from 15 residues. The V segment lost 5 bases and the J segment 10 bases; nucleotides outside the gene matches: 8. CDR1 is SGHNT, CDR2 YENEEA, per germline. In nucleotides, the CDR3 is TGTGCCAGCAGCCCCCGAGGGACAGGGGAATCACCCCTCCACTTT. Its translation: CASSPRGTGESPLHF. Looking up the rest from reference TRBV11-3 and TRBJ1-6 gives the full variable domain: EAGVVQSPRYKIIEKKQPVAFWCNPISGHNTLYWYLQNLGQGPELLIRYENEEAVDDSQLPKDRFSAERLKGVDSTLKIQPAELGDSAVYLCASSPRGTGESPLHFGNGTRLTVT.

The chain recombines TRBV7-9 with TRBJ2-5; D is unclear. V lost 1 base and J lost 1, with 10 bases in between. Germline assignment: CDR1 SEHNR and CDR2 FQNEAQ (reference sequence). There are 15 residues in the CDR3. Written as DNA, the CDR3 is TGTGCCAGCAGCTTAGTTCCGAGGTCCCAAGAGACCCAGTACTTC. Translated: CASSLVPRSQETQYF.

The chain employs TRBV5-4 and TRBJ2-3; TRBD2 matches 12 bases. The CDR3 is made up of 16 amino acids. Germline CDR1 reads SGHNT; CDR2 reads YYREEE (reference sequence). Trimming at V came to 4 bases and at J to 2 bases, leaving 5 bases not matched to a gene. This CDR3 reads CASSIGLAGITDTQYF. CDR3 bases: TGTGCCAGCAGCATCGGACTAGCGGGGATCACAGATACGCAGTATTTT.

The rearrangement links TRBV7-3 to TRBJ1-1; D is ambiguous. The germline V and J ends were trimmed by 2 bases and 1 base, with 5 bases remaining between them. CDR1 and CDR2 (germline): SGHTA, FQGTGA. The length of the CDR3 is 13 residues. As DNA, the CDR3 is TGTGCCAGCAGCTTATTAGAGAACACTGAAGCTTTCTTT. It is translated as CASSLLENTEAFF.

The chain recombines TRBV5-1 with TRBJ1-1, with D unclear. The V gene's germline CDR1 is SGHRS and CDR2 YFSETQ. This CDR3 has 15 amino acids. V lost 3 bases to trimming and J lost 0 bases, with 12 bases between them. The CDR3 DNA reads TGCGCCAGCAGCTCCCCGGGTTCTATGAACACTGAAGCTTTCTTT. Its protein product is CASSSPGSMNTEAFF.

V and J are TRBV7-6 and TRBJ2-1; 7 bases fit TRBD2. Germline V CDR1 and CDR2: SGHVS, FNYEAQ. The ends lost 5 bases at V and 6 bases at J; junction bases unmatched: 4. The CDR3 contains 13 residues. The CDR3 coding sequence is TGTGCCAGCAGCCTAGGGGAGGGCAATGAGCAGTTCTTC. It is translated as CASSLGEGNEQFF.

The chain links TRBV7-3 to TRBJ2-3; D perhaps matches TRBD2 (7 bases). The CDR3 spans 15 residues. The ends were cut back, 5 bases at V and 0 bases at J, with 12 bases in the middle. Germline V gene data show CDR1 as SGHTA and CDR2 as FQGTGA. The CDR3, as DNA: TGTGCCAGCAGCCCGGGGGGCAGTAGCACAGATACGCAGTATTTT. This encodes CASSPGGSSTDTQYF. The complete variable domain, with remaining parts taken from reference TRBV7-3 and TRBJ2-3, reads GAGVSQTPSNKVTEKGKYVELRCDPISGHTALYWYRQSLGQGPEFLIYFQGTGAADDSGLPNDRFFAVRPEGSVSTLKIQRTERGDSAVYLCASSPGGSSTDTQYFGPGTRLTVL.

The rearrangement joins TRBV9 to TRBJ2-1; TRBD2 might be the D (5 bases). V lost 0 bases and J 9 bases, leaving 13 bases between the germline ends. CDR1 is SGDLS, CDR2 YYNGEE, per germline. This CDR3 region has 14 residues. CDR3 in amino acids: CASSVDGSAGEQFF. Here the CDR3 DNA reads TGTGCCAGCAGCGTAGATGGATCCGCGGGTGAGCAGTTCTTC. The whole variable domain, filled in from reference TRBV9 and TRBJ2-1, reads DSGVTQTPKHLITATGQRVTLRCSPRSGDLSVYWYQQSLDQGLQFLIQYYNGEERAKGNILERFSAQQFPDLHSELNLSSLELGDSALYFCASSVDGSAGEQFFGPGTRLTVL.

Note on this clone: Other DNA sequences in this sample translate to the same CDR3. The J gene is TRBJ2-3, the V gene TRBV12-5; 8 bases are shared with TRBD1. The CDR3 extends over 15 amino acids. V lost 5 bases to trimming and J lost 0 bases; unmatched junction nucleotides: 4. Germline V gene sequence: CDR1 LGHNT, CDR2 FRNRAP. CDR3: CASGPGQGSTDTQYF. CDR3 in DNA: TGTGCTAGTGGTCCCGGACAGGGTAGCACAGATACGCAGTATTTT.

The chain is built from TRBV19 and TRBJ2-5; 7 positions match TRBD1. In germline, CDR1 is LNHDA, CDR2 SQIVND (reference sequence). This CDR3 comprises 14 residues. With V trimmed by 2 bases and J by 2 bases, 2 bases remained unmatched. The CDR3 region is CASSIWGQQETQYF. The CDR3 coding sequence is TGTGCCAGTAGTATATGGGGACAGCAAGAGACCCAGTACTTC.

The V call is TRBV7-8, the J call TRBJ2-6; D might be TRBD1 (7 bases). The CDR3 runs to 19 residues. Per germline, CDR1 SGHVS and CDR2 FQNEAQ. Between the trimmed V and J ends, which lost 2 bases and 0 bases, there was a span of 17 bases. The CDR3 region has the DNA TGTGCCAGCAGCTTACCGCGGCAGGGGGGACACTCTGGGGCCAACGTCCTGACTTTC. It encodes CASSLPRQGGHSGANVLTF.

The chain recombines TRBV16 with TRBJ2-7, with TRBD2 as a possible D gene (5 bases). Trimming shortened V by 4 bases and J by 3 bases, and 7 bases separated the two germline ends. The germline gives CDR1 KGHSY, CDR2 FQNENV. CDR3 length equals 12 residues. The CDR3 is CASSPGIYEQYF. The CDR3 bases are TGTGCCAGCAGCCCGGGGATCTACGAGCAGTACTTC.

V is TRBV12-3 or TRBV12-4 and J is TRBJ2-3; no clear D. This CDR3 spans 12 amino acids. Trimming removed 5 bases from V and 6 bases from J, with 9 bases in between. The CDR3 spells CASSPLVDTQYF. Here the CDR3 DNA reads TGTGCCAGCAGTCCTCTCGTTGATACGCAGTATTTT.